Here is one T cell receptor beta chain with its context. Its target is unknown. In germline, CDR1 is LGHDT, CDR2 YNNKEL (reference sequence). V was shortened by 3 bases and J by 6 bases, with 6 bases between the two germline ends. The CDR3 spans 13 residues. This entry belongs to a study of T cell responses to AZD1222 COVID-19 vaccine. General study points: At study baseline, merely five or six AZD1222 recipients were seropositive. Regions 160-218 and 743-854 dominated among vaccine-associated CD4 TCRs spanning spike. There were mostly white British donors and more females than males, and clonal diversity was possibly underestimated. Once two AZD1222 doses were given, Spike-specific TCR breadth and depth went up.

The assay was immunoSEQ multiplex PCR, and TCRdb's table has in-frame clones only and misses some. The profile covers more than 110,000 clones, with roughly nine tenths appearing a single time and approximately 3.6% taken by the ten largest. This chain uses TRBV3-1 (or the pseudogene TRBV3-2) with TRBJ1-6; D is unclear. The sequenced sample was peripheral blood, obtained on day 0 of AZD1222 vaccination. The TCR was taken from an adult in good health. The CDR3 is CASSQGINSPLHF. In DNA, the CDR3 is TGTGCCAGCAGCCAGGGGATTAATTCACCCCTCCACTTT.